The text below deals with one TCR beta chain. The data were taken from a study of blood T cell repertoires in COVID-19. Study at large: Spain, Italy and the United States supplied samples that represented acute and convalescent COVID-19. T cells, B-cell-depleted T cells, or PBMCs provided the cDNA or gDNA that served as material.

The germline V gene has CDR1 SEHNR and CDR2 FQNEAQ (reference sequence). The CDR3 runs to 15 residues. The V end was cut by 0 bases, the J end by 7 bases, with 13 bases between. Original processing notes: Cell counts per sample came from amplifying reference gene primers. The assay was immunoSEQ multiplex PCR, and TCRdb's table has in-frame clones only and misses some. V, J and clone size reflect that table, while D and trimming were determined from the DNA. The data contain roughly 200,000 clones, roughly nine tenths of them seen just once; the ten biggest clones take up 2% to 2.5%. Donors were grouped by their self-reported clinical history.

The specimen sequenced was PBMCs or T cells enriched from blood (not recorded which). This TCR came from a woman between 40 and 50 years old with acute COVID-19. The rearrangement uses TRBV7-9 and TRBJ2-1, with D perhaps TRBD2 (5 bases). Here the CDR3 reads CASSLANRRGNEQFF. The CDR3 nucleotides are TGTGCCAGCAGCTTAGCGAATAGGAGAGGGAATGAGCAGTTCTTC.